The next 10 T cell receptor beta chains were all read from a single sample in a study of beta chain features in type 1 diabetes. Expressed TCRB transcripts were sequenced because the isolated RNA had all been reverse transcribed beforehand. Using immunoSEQ multiplex PCR, the repertoire was profiled, and TCRdb retains in-frame clones only, with some absent. The sample lists 130,000 to 150,000 clones; 10% were seen once. The source material was naive CD4+ T cells from blood. The receptors were gathered from a man between 18 and 35 years old in good health.

The chain couples TRBV7-3 to TRBJ1-2; unclear D gene. Germline lookup yields CDR1 SGHTA and CDR2 FQGTGA. The CDR3 has 15 residues. The V and J ends lost 5 bases and 0 bases respectively, with 13 bases between them. CDR3 in amino acids: CASSLSRIPNYGYTF. For the CDR3, the DNA is TGTGCCAGCAGCCTGAGCAGGATCCCTAACTATGGCTACACCTTC. The whole variable domain, filled in from reference TRBV7-3 and TRBJ1-2, reads GAGVSQTPSNKVTEKGKYVELRCDPISGHTALYWYRQSLGQGPEFLIYFQGTGAADDSGLPNDRFFAVRPEGSVSTLKIQRTERGDSAVYLCASSLSRIPNYGYTFGSGTRLTVV.

This clone came up many times. The CDR3 here is CASSSGQRDTQYF. CDR3 nucleotide sequence: TGTGCCAGCAGCTCGGGACAGCGGGATACGCAGTATTTT. The V call is TRBV7-2, the J call TRBJ2-3, with TRBD1 identical over 7 bases. The length of the CDR3 is 13 residues. The germline gives CDR1 SGHTA, CDR2 FQGNSA. J gave up 6 bases and V 4 bases, and 4 bases lay outside the gene matches.

This clone occurred a few times. The chain has TRBV10-3 and TRBJ2-3; no clear D. The CDR3 is made up of 13 amino acids. V shed 4 bases and J shed 2 bases, with 7 bases lying between them. Looked up from germline, CDR1 is ENHRY and CDR2 is SYGVKD. The CDR3 DNA reads TGTGCCATCAGTGCGCAGGACACAGATACGCAGTATTTT. It yields the protein CAISAQDTDTQYF.

Only a few counts were recorded for this clone. This CDR3 is CASSLGGENYGYTF. Written as DNA, the CDR3 is TGCGCCAGCAGCTTGGGAGGAGAAAACTATGGCTACACCTTC. The rearrangement links TRBV5-1 to TRBJ1-2; D is uncertain. Deletions cut 0 bases from V and 2 bases from J, with 8 bases between. This CDR3 is built from 14 residues. Germline lookup yields CDR1 SGHRS and CDR2 YFSETQ.

The chain links TRBV5-8 to TRBJ1-6; D gene unclear. The V end was cut by 2 bases, the J end by 15 bases, with 15 bases between. Germline V CDR1 and CDR2: SGHTS, YDEGEE. The CDR3 covers 13 residues. CDR3 protein: CASSFQQRDVLHF. Here the CDR3 DNA reads TGTGCCAGCAGCTTTCAACAGAGGGATGTCCTCCACTTT.

V and J are TRBV19 and TRBJ2-3; 10 bases fit TRBD2. Germline loops: CDR1 LNHDA, CDR2 SQIVND (reference sequence). This CDR3 is 16 amino acids long. The junction had 10 bases not matched to a gene; V was cut back by 6 bases and J by 4 bases. The CDR3 bases are TGTGCCAGTAGGACCGAGCGGGGGGGCAGCGCAGATACGCAGTATTTT. This codes for CASRTERGGSADTQYF. Complete variable domain (other parts from reference TRBV19 and TRBJ2-3): DGGITQSPKYLFRKEGQNVTLSCEQNLNHDAMYWYRQDPGQGLRLIYYSQIVNDFQKGDIAEGYSVSREKKESFPLTVTSAQKNPTAFYLCASRTERGGSADTQYFGPGTRLTVL.

This clone has a handful of counts. This chain connects TRBV6-5 to TRBJ2-6; 7 bases line up with TRBD1. The CDR3 contains 15 residues. Trimming at V came to 7 bases and at J to 2 bases, leaving 5 bases not matched to a gene. CDR1 is MNHEY, CDR2 SVGAGI, per germline. CDR3 DNA sequence: TGTGCCAGCACCGACAGGGATACTGGGGCCAACGTCCTGACTTTC. Protein sequence: CASTDRDTGANVLTF.

This clone was counted between two and nine times. This chain connects TRBV7-2 to TRBJ2-7, with 7 nucleotides matching TRBD1. Per the germline V gene, CDR1 is SGHTA and CDR2 is FQGNSA. V shed 5 bases and J 0 bases; nucleotides not matched to a gene: 7. The CDR3 is 15 residues long. In DNA form, the CDR3 reads TGTGCCAGCAGCGGGCGACAGGGAAGCTCCTACGAGCAGTACTTC. Protein: CASSGRQGSSYEQYF.

This clone appeared a few times. The rearrangement uses TRBV6-4 and TRBJ2-2; maybe TRBD2 (5 bases). Germline assignment: CDR1 MRHNA and CDR2 SNTAGT. With 2 bases removed from V and 2 bases from J, the gap between germline ends came to 6 bases. The CDR3 is made up of 14 amino acids. CDR3 in amino acids: CASSDTGNTGELFF. The CDR3 DNA reads TGTGCCAGCAGTGACACGGGAAACACCGGGGAGCTGTTTTTT.

This clone was counted only a few times. The V and J genes are TRBV2 and TRBJ1-6; possibly TRBD1 for D (5 bases). The germline V gene has CDR1 SNHLY and CDR2 FYNNEI. Trimming pared 4 bases from V and 5 bases from J, leaving 9 bases between. The CDR3 has 14 amino acids. CDR3 DNA: TGTGCCAGCAGTGGCGGCAGGGATAATTCACCCCTCCACTTT. Protein product: CASSGGRDNSPLHF.